A single sample is the source of the 32 T cell receptor beta chains below, sequenced in a study of OX40 agonist ivuxolimab in advanced cancers. The method behind the library was the immunoSEQ multiplex PCR assay. TCRdb retrieved this table from immuneACCESS and kept in-frame rearrangements only. Not all clones are present; in checked studies, unresolved V genes account for under half, and no reason is known for the remainder. The sample data list about 73,000 clones, and roughly nine tenths of these were observed just once. The leading ten clones occupy more than 8.5% of the sample. The starting material was CD4+ or CD8+ T cells sorted from blood, obtained in a trial of the OX40 agonist ivuxolimab. These receptors all stem from an adult with an advanced solid tumor such as melanoma, head and neck, liver or kidney cancer.

The rearrangement links TRBV18 to TRBJ2-5, with 9 bases fitting TRBD1. CDR1 and CDR2 from the germline V gene are KGHSH and LQKENI. This CDR3 has 16 amino acids. Trimming removed 1 base from V and 11 bases from J; junction bases left unmatched: 14. The chain's CDR3 is CASSPQSRTGVWEQYF. Here the CDR3 DNA reads TGTGCCAGCTCACCACAATCCCGGACAGGGGTTTGGGAGCAGTACTTC.

This clone was counted a single time. The genes are TRBV4-1 and TRBJ1-2; D perhaps matches TRBD1 (6 bases). Per the germline V gene, CDR1 is MGHRA and CDR2 is YSYEKL. V lost 1 base to trimming and J lost 6 bases, with 12 bases between them. CDR3 length: 14 residues. The CDR3 DNA sequence: TGCGCCAGCAGCCAAGGACAGGAGGTGGATGGCTACACCTTC. It yields the protein CASSQGQEVDGYTF.

The chain couples TRBV13 to TRBJ2-3, with D possibly being TRBD2 (6 bases). The ends were cut back, 1 base at V and 3 bases at J, with 8 bases in the middle. CDR1 PRHDT and CDR2 FYEKMQ come from the germline V gene (reference sequence). The CDR3 spans 14 residues. CDR3 protein: CASSLVEGTDTQYF. DNA for the CDR3: TGTGCCAGCAGCTTAGTGGAGGGGACAGATACGCAGTATTTT.

The J gene is TRBJ2-2, the V gene TRBV19; D may be TRBD2 (7 bases). The V and J ends lost 2 bases and 6 bases respectively, with 13 bases between them. CDR1 and CDR2 from the germline V gene are LNHDA and SQIVND (reference sequence). CDR3 length: 15 amino acids. This CDR3 is CASSIKGEGAGELFF. In nucleotides, the CDR3 is TGTGCCAGTAGTATAAAAGGGGAGGGGGCCGGGGAGCTGTTTTTT.

The chain uses TRBV4-3 and TRBJ1-1, with no clear D. This CDR3 comprises 13 residues. Germline V lookup: CDR1 LGHNA, CDR2 YSLEER. V was cut by 0 bases and J by 2 bases, with 4 bases left in between. CDR3 in DNA: TGCGCCAGCAGCCAAGACCGAAACACTGAAGCTTTCTTT. This encodes CASSQDRNTEAFF.

The chain carries TRBV7-3 and TRBJ2-5; 9 nucleotides match TRBD1. The CDR3 contains 15 residues. V gave up 4 bases and J gave up 5 bases; unmatched junction bases: 8. CDR1 is SGHTA, CDR2 FQGTGA, per germline. CDR3 region: CASSSKQGAVETQYF. The CDR3, as DNA: TGTGCCAGCAGCTCAAAACAGGGGGCGGTGGAGACCCAGTACTTC.

Note on this clone: Other DNA sequences within the sample encode an identical CDR3. The chain joins TRBV18 to TRBJ2-2; no clear D. Germline V gene lookup returns CDR1 KGHSH and CDR2 LQKENI. The V and J ends lost 3 bases and 3 bases respectively, with 2 bases between them. The CDR3 is 12 amino acids. CDR3 nucleotides: TGTGCCAGCTCACCTGACACCGGGGAGCTGTTTTTT. Translated, it gives CASSPDTGELFF.

This chain links TRBV4-1 with TRBJ1-6; a possible D gene is TRBD1 (6 bases). Trimming cost V 3 bases and J 10 bases, with 13 bases left between them. The CDR3 is 14 residues long. Germline CDR1 reads MGHRA; CDR2 reads YSYEKL. The CDR3 DNA sequence: TGCGCCAGCAGCCAGGAGGGGGGAGGATCACCCCTCCACTTT. This codes for CASSQEGGGSPLHF.

This chain links TRBV5-1 with TRBJ2-2; D gene uncertain. The V gene lost 2 bases and the J gene lost 6 bases, with 8 bases spanning the gap. CDR1 and CDR2 (germline): SGHRS, YFSETQ. This CDR3 region has 13 residues. Written as DNA, the CDR3 is TGCGCCAGCAGCTTTCTGGGCCCCGGGGAGCTGTTTTTT. Translating it yields CASSFLGPGELFF.

This clone was seen ten or more times. This chain links TRBV4-1 with TRBJ1-5; D call uncertain. The CDR3 has 17 residues. Deletions cut 5 bases from V and 4 bases from J, with 21 bases between. Germline CDR1 and CDR2: MGHRA and YSYEKL. This chain's CDR3 is CASSYYWEGLANQPQHF. Written as DNA, the CDR3 is TGCGCCAGCAGCTACTACTGGGAGGGCCTAGCAAATCAGCCCCAGCATTTT.

The chain joins TRBV6-5 to TRBJ2-1, with TRBD1 identical over 8 bases. The germline CDR1 and CDR2 sequences are MNHEY and SVGAGI. Trimming cost V 0 bases and J 3 bases; bases outside gene matches: 4. The length of the CDR3 is 16 residues. CDR3 bases: TGTGCCAGCAGTTACTCGACAGGGGAACGCTACAATGAGCAGTTCTTC. Translating it yields CASSYSTGERYNEQFF.

In this sample, this clone turned up once. The rearrangement joins TRBV11-2 to TRBJ1-1; D may be TRBD1 (6 bases). The germline V and J ends were trimmed by 0 bases and 6 bases, with 14 bases remaining between them. The V gene's germline CDR1 is SGHAT and CDR2 FQNNGV. The CDR3 has 15 amino acids. CDR3 loop: CASSLESGGGSEAFF. CDR3 sequence (DNA): TGTGCCAGCAGCTTAGAGAGTGGGGGGGGCTCTGAAGCTTTCTTT.

The V call is TRBV10-3, the J call TRBJ1-3; D gene uncertain. Trimming left V 3 bases short and J 0 bases short, with 6 bases between. The CDR3 is made up of 14 amino acids. Germline lookup yields CDR1 ENHRY and CDR2 SYGVKD. The CDR3 sequence: CAISDPNSGNTIYF. Here the CDR3 DNA reads TGTGCCATCAGTGACCCGAACTCTGGAAACACCATATATTTT.

The chain has TRBV11-2 and TRBJ2-1; 12 bases match TRBD2. The length of the CDR3 is 18 residues. V shed 0 bases, J shed 4 bases, and the junction held 7 bases outside the gene matches. The germline gives CDR1 SGHAT, CDR2 FQNNGV. The CDR3 DNA follows: TGTGCCAGCAGCTTAGATAGGCTAGCGGGGGGGCTATACAATGAGCAGTTCTTC. It is translated as CASSLDRLAGGLYNEQFF.

The chain links TRBV10-1 to TRBJ1-2, with a weak D call TRBD1 (5 bases). Germline V gene sequence: CDR1 WNHNN, CDR2 SYGVQD (reference sequence). The CDR3 is 14 amino acids. Trimming removed 2 bases at V and 2 bases at J, with 9 bases between. This chain's CDR3 is CASSEPGSNYGYTF. The CDR3 bases are TGCGCCAGCAGTGAGCCAGGGTCGAACTATGGCTACACCTTC.

J is TRBJ1-1 and V is TRBV5-8; the match to TRBD1 covers 9 bases. With 3 bases clipped from V and 3 bases from J, the junction kept 6 bases outside the gene matches. The CDR3 extends over 15 amino acids. The germline CDR1 and CDR2 sequences are SGHTS and YDEGEE. CDR3 amino acids: CASSSDRGWDTEAFF. DNA for the CDR3: TGTGCCAGCAGCTCGGACAGGGGATGGGACACTGAAGCTTTCTTT.

This chain links TRBV6-5 with TRBJ1-1; D gene ambiguous. This CDR3 contains 14 residues. Trimming pared 6 bases from V and 8 bases from J, leaving 19 bases between. Germline V gene lookup returns CDR1 MNHEY and CDR2 SVGAGI. The CDR3 region has the DNA TGTGCCAGCAGACAACCAATGGGGTCCTCGGAAGCTTTCTTT. The encoded protein is CASRQPMGSSEAFF.

The V gene is TRBV7-6, the J gene TRBJ1-4; D not resolved. CDR3 length equals 13 residues. Trimming stripped 5 bases from V and 8 bases from J, with 12 bases between. The germline V gene encodes CDR1 SGHVS and CDR2 FNYEAQ. CDR3 in DNA: TGTGCCAGCAGCCTCGAAAGTGGGGAAAAACTGTTTTTT. Translating gives CASSLESGEKLFF. The full variable domain, its missing parts supplied by reference TRBV7-6 and TRBJ1-4, is GAGVSQSPRYKVTKRGQDVALRCDPISGHVSLYWYRQALGQGPEFLTYFNYEAQQDKSGLPNDRFSAERPEGSISTLTIQRTEQRDSAMYRCASSLESGEKLFFGSGTQLSVL.

The chain uses TRBV30 and TRBJ1-2, with 12 bases matching TRBD1. V gave up 1 base and J gave up 4 bases; unmatched junction bases: 4. From germline, CDR1 is GTSNPN and CDR2 SVGIG (reference sequence). The CDR3 contains 15 residues. As DNA, the CDR3 is TGTGCCTGGAGTGATGGGACAGGGGGCGTCTATGGCTACACCTTC. Its translation is CAWSDGTGGVYGYTF.

As regards this clone: Within the sample, other DNA sequences also encode this same CDR3. The V and J genes are TRBV13 and TRBJ1-5; possibly TRBD1 for D (5 bases). The CDR3 extends over 13 amino acids. Per the germline V gene, CDR1 is PRHDT and CDR2 is FYEKMQ (reference sequence). V shed 6 bases and J shed 4 bases, with 10 bases lying between them. The CDR3 reads CASSPGGNQPQHF. The CDR3 nucleotides are TGTGCCAGCAGTCCCGGGGGTAATCAGCCCCAGCATTTT.

The rearrangement uses TRBV19 and TRBJ2-1; TRBD2 matches at 7 bases. Germline V gene sequence: CDR1 LNHDA, CDR2 SQIVND (reference sequence). The CDR3 loop spans 14 amino acids. Trimming cost V 6 bases and J 4 bases; bases outside gene matches: 6. CDR3 sequence reads: CASSPRREYNEQFF. The CDR3 DNA is TGTGCCAGTAGCCCCCGGCGGGAGTACAATGAGCAGTTCTTC.

The chain employs TRBV30 and TRBJ2-5, with 11 nucleotides matching TRBD2. This CDR3 is 15 amino acids long. CDR1 is GTSNPN, CDR2 SVGIG, per germline (reference sequence). Trimming cost V 2 bases and J 4 bases; bases outside gene matches: 6. This chain's CDR3 is CAWSTLAGDGETQYF. The CDR3 DNA follows: TGTGCCTGGAGTACACTAGCGGGGGATGGAGAGACCCAGTACTTC.

In DNA form, the CDR3 reads TGTGCCAGCAGTTTTGGCAGCACAGATACGCAGTATTTT. It translates to CASSFGSTDTQYF. The J gene is TRBJ2-3, the V gene TRBV27; D is unclear. This CDR3 region has 13 residues. Germline V gene data show CDR1 as MNHEY and CDR2 as SMNVEV (reference sequence). Trimming took 3 bases from V and 0 from J, leaving 4 bases between them.

This clone was observed a single time. The V call is TRBV27, the J call TRBJ2-7; no firm D call. The V gene lost 4 bases and the J gene lost 3 bases, with 10 bases spanning the gap. This CDR3 region has 13 residues. Per germline, CDR1 MNHEY and CDR2 SMNVEV (reference sequence). The CDR3 DNA follows: TGTGCCAGCAGTTGGAAGGGAAACTACGAGCAGTACTTC. As protein: CASSWKGNYEQYF.

The sample holds one count of this clone. The rearrangement uses TRBV5-5 and TRBJ2-7, with 7 bases aligning to TRBD1. The CDR3 contains 14 residues. Germline loops: CDR1 SGHKS, CDR2 YYEKEE (reference sequence). With V trimmed by 0 bases and J by 3 bases, 3 bases remained unmatched. This CDR3 reads CASSLGQGVYEQYF. The CDR3 region has the DNA TGTGCCAGCAGCTTGGGGCAGGGGGTCTACGAGCAGTACTTC.

CDR3 bases: TGCGCCAGCAGCCAAGAACTCTCATGGGCTTTCTTT. This sequence encodes CASSQELSWAFF. The rearrangement joins TRBV4-1 to TRBJ1-1, with no clear D. This CDR3 spans 12 amino acids. Trimming shortened V by 0 bases and J by 11 bases, and 10 bases separated the two germline ends. Germline V CDR1 and CDR2: MGHRA, YSYEKL.

CDR3 nucleotides: TGTGCCAGCAGCCCCTCGGGCCTTGCCTACGAGCAGTACTTC. It is translated as CASSPSGLAYEQYF. The gene calls are TRBV9 and TRBJ2-7; D gene ambiguous. Trimming cost V 4 bases and J 2 bases, with 13 bases left between them. Germline V CDR1 and CDR2: SGDLS, YYNGEE. The CDR3 is made up of 14 amino acids.

V is TRBV7-8 and J is TRBJ2-5, with TRBD2 matching 8 bases. The V gene end was trimmed by 5 bases and the J gene end by 5 bases; junction bases not matched to a gene: 19. CDR1 is SGHVS, CDR2 FQNEAQ, per germline. The CDR3 has 18 amino acids. Here the CDR3 DNA reads TGTGCCAGCAGCCCCTGGTTAACGGGGGGGCTCTATGTGGAGACCCAGTACTTC. Translation gives CASSPWLTGGLYVETQYF.

The chain joins TRBV2 to TRBJ1-6; D gene ambiguous. The germline CDR1 and CDR2 sequences are SNHLY and FYNNEI. V shed 6 bases and J shed 5 bases, with 14 bases lying between them. The CDR3 totals 15 residues. CDR3 DNA sequence: TGTGCCAGCAGGCCAGAGGGCCGTAATAATTCACCCCTCCACTTT. This codes for CASRPEGRNNSPLHF.

The V and J genes are TRBV6-6 and TRBJ2-3; the D is unclear. Germline V gene data show CDR1 as MNHNY and CDR2 as SVGAGI (reference sequence). This CDR3 spans 12 amino acids. Trimming took off 6 bases at V and 6 bases at J, with 10 bases between the two ends. CDR3 nucleotides: TGTGCCAGCAGCCTCCATGGGGATACGCAGTATTTT. Its translation is CASSLHGDTQYF.

The genes are TRBV2 and TRBJ2-5; 12 bases are a match to TRBD1. V lost 6 bases, J lost 1 base, and 3 bases stayed unmatched. The CDR3 is 15 amino acids. CDR1 SNHLY and CDR2 FYNNEI come from the germline V gene. CDR3 nucleotides: TGTGCCAGCAGGGGGACAGGGGGCCTCCAAGAGACCCAGTACTTC. It translates to CASRGTGGLQETQYF.

The gene calls are TRBV2 and TRBJ2-2; 9 positions agree with TRBD2. Germline CDR1 and CDR2: SNHLY and FYNNEI. CDR3 size: 17 residues. The J segment lost 5 bases and the V segment lost 6 bases, leaving 13 bases of the junction unmatched. Written as DNA, the CDR3 is TGTGCCAGCAGGGATACTAGCGGGCTCACCGTGACCGGGGAGCTGTTTTTT. Its protein product is CASRDTSGLTVTGELFF.